This TCR beta chain was found in a study of graft-versus-host responses after intestinal transplantation. At the level of the study: Multivisceral, liver-intestinal, or isolated intestinal transplants were given to recipients. Recipients uniformly received anti-thymocyte globulin induction, followed by tacrolimus and steroids for roughly three years.

A remark on this clone: Its antigen is unknown.

The study's findings and limits: Allografts carried high graft-versus-host to host-versus-graft clonal ratios in patients having graft-donor T cell macrochimerism. There were GvH clones found in recipient marrow, and some of them appeared first in ileum or blood.

Assay: immunoSEQ multiplex PCR; the TCRdb copy retains only in-frame clones and omits some. This sample yields just under 65,000 clones, of which around nine tenths are seen a single time; about 1.8% belongs to the top ten. The length of the CDR3 is 13 residues. With V trimmed by 4 bases and J by 8 bases, 4 bases remained unmatched. Per the germline V gene, CDR1 is GTSNPN and CDR2 is SVGIG (reference sequence). J is TRBJ2-1 and V is TRBV30; TRBD2 aligns across 11 bases. The sample consisted of unstimulated CD8+ T cells sorted from spleen or lymph node cells, taken before transplant. This receptor was taken from a human donor who was the organ donor for an intestinal transplant. Here the CDR3 reads CAWTSGLADEQFF. As DNA, the CDR3 is TGTGCCTGGACCTCGGGACTAGCGGATGAGCAGTTCTTC. Drawing the rest from reference TRBV30 and TRBJ2-1, the complete variable domain is SQTIHQWPATLVQPVGSPLSLECTVEGTSNPNLYWYRQAAGRGLQLLFYSVGIGQISSEVPQNLSASRPQDRQFILSSKKLLLSDSGFYLCAWTSGLADEQFFGPGTRLTVL.